This T cell receptor beta chain came from a study of T-cell memory formation after mild COVID-19. V was shortened by 4 bases and J by 3 bases, with 6 bases between the two germline ends. The CDR3 has 12 amino acids. Germline V gene sequence: CDR1 MNHEY, CDR2 SVGAGI. TCR alpha and TCR beta cDNA libraries carrying sample barcodes and UMIs came from 5'RACE with constant-segment primers. Each CDR3 protein is one row after TCRdb ran MiXCR on the 5' RACE reads. Of approximately 440,000 distinct CDR3 sequences in the sample, roughly 20% were seen once. The source of this sequence is an adult woman who had mild COVID-19 (a few samples of this study predate the infection). Cell type and time point are not known. Sequencing was done on a sample of PBMCs or a T cell subset sorted from them (not recorded which). This chain joins TRBV6-5 and TRBJ1-1; D is undetermined. The CDR3 nucleotides read TGTGCCAGCAGTTCACACTACACTGAAGCTTTCTTT. It translates to CASSSHYTEAFF.